This T cell receptor (beta chain) originates from a study of cytomegalovirus exposure and HLA in healthy donors. All the people who gave samples were healthy bone marrow donors. This clone was seen just once. Its antigen is still unknown. Germline lookup yields CDR1 LNHDA and CDR2 SQIVND (reference sequence). The V gene lost 5 bases and the J gene lost 1 base, with 18 bases spanning the gap. The CDR3 totals 17 residues. Notes on the study in general: A later analysis by the authors found several of the most significant clusters apparently linked to common viral pathogens. Relative to equally common others, HLA-associated TCR beta chains showed greater clonal expansion in a later analysis.

Researchers ran the PCR with 60 Vbeta and 13 Jbeta primers. TCRdb keeps only in-frame clones here, not all; method: immunoSEQ multiplex PCR. The top ten clones hold approximately 6.3% of a sample with around 200,000 clones, 80% to 85% of them seen once. The sample was PBMCs. The origin of this receptor is a man aged 35-49 years in good health and CMV-seropositive. The rearrangement uses TRBV19 and TRBJ2-1, with a possible D match to TRBD1 (6 bases). Here the CDR3 reads CASSPSRRGLSYNEQFF. The CDR3 nucleotides read TGTGCCAGTAGTCCAAGCCGCAGGGGCCTGTCCTACAATGAGCAGTTCTTC.